This section outlines one TCR beta chain sequence together with its context. The table came from immunoSEQ multiplex PCR; TCRdb's copy has only in-frame clones and leaves some out. The sample holds under 50,000 clones; 90% to 95% are singletons and the top ten take about 7.8%. Trimming took 3 bases from V and 8 from J, leaving 13 bases between them. Germline V gene lookup returns CDR1 MNHEY and CDR2 SVGAGI. This CDR3 comprises 13 residues. The sample originates from a study of cytomegalovirus exposure and HLA in healthy donors. The genes are TRBV6-5 and TRBJ1-1, with D perhaps TRBD1 (6 bases). The TCR was taken from a woman aged 18-29 years in good health and CMV-seropositive. The specimen was PBMCs. CDR3 sequence (DNA): TGTGCCAGCAGTTATAAGCCAGGGGTCGAAGCTTTCTTT. Protein: CASSYKPGVEAFF.